A selection of T cell receptor beta chains follows, all from one sample in a study of T cells expressing NK-cell markers. TCRdb reanalyzed the 5' RACE reads, giving one entry per CDR3 protein sequence and no DNA. There are hundreds of thousands of distinct CDR3 sequences in the sample, with roughly 4.2% held by the top ten. Sequences were obtained from blood T cells: a sorted CD56 or NKG2C T cell subset, CD4+ or CD8+ T cells, or bulk PBMC T cells (not recorded which). The origin of the receptors is a woman aged 18 to 69 in good health. Each CDR3 is given with its conserved first and last residue. Each record gives: V gene, J gene, CDR3 protein.

>TRBV28|TRBJ2-2
CASTSASRNTGELFF
>TRBV20-1|TRBJ1-6
CSAPPIPHNSPLHF
>TRBV6-1|TRBJ2-3
CASSTARGGNTDTQYF
>TRBV3-1|TRBJ2-1
CASSQRLAPPPDEQFF
>TRBV10-3|TRBJ2-2
CAIRERTDNTGELFF
>TRBV6-5|TRBJ1-6
CASSYARTNNSPLHF
>TRBV30|TRBJ2-2
CAWSNIPPNTGELFF
>TRBV29-1|TRBJ2-3
CSVTRGTDTQYF
>TRBV16|TRBJ1-1
CASSEGHLGNTEAFF
>TRBV4-3|TRBJ2-7
CASSQGLEQGSYEQYF
>TRBV27|TRBJ1-5
CASRGTAINQPQHF
>TRBV12-3/TRBV12-4|TRBJ1-4
CASSLALAVVNEKLFF
>TRBV25-1|TRBJ2-1
CASGVLAGSINEQFF